This T cell receptor beta chain was identified during a study of shared clonotypes between healthy human individuals. Clones were sequenced by immunoSEQ multiplex PCR, and TCRdb holds only the in-frame ones, with some missing. The top ten clones hold 0.37% of a sample with approximately 2,300,000 clones, under 95% of them seen once. The CDR3 totals 17 residues. V lost 3 bases, J lost 0 bases, and 13 bases lay in between. Per germline, CDR1 SGHNT and CDR2 YYREEE (reference sequence). V and J are TRBV5-4 and TRBJ2-6; D uncertain. The TCR originated in a man aged 18 to 29 in good health. Some clones in this sample may be carry-over from other donors' samples. The material sequenced was naive CD4+ T cells from PBMCs. The subset here: CD45RA+ positively selected. CDR3 amino acids: CASSSRTRPSGANVLTF. CDR3 coding DNA: TGTGCCAGCAGCTCCAGGACCCGTCCCTCTGGGGCCAACGTCCTGACTTTC.